This T cell receptor (beta chain) was identified in a study of blood T cell repertoires in COVID-19. Across the study: There were acute and convalescent COVID-19 samples, and they came from the United States, Italy and Spain.

This clone was counted a few times. In the original processing: Estimates of nucleated cell counts were drawn from the amplification of reference gene primers. The table came from immunoSEQ multiplex PCR; TCRdb's copy has only in-frame clones and leaves some out. V and J calls and clone size are copied from that table; D and trimming were computed from the DNA. The table has under 200,000 clones, around 80% seen once; the top ten hold approximately 8%. Germline V gene sequence: CDR1 MNHNY, CDR2 SVGAGI (reference sequence). The J segment lost 4 bases and the V segment lost 5 bases, leaving 16 bases of the junction unmatched. The CDR3 length is 17 residues. Enrolment of Seattle patients took place during active infection, and they were followed longitudinally.

Sequencing was carried out using peripheral blood. This TCR derives from a woman aged 55-69 years with COVID-19, enrolled during active disease. J is TRBJ2-7 and V is TRBV6-6, with 8 nucleotides matching TRBD2. The CDR3 spells CASSPFNSGLVPYEQYF. CDR3 in DNA: TGTGCCAGCAGTCCGTTCAACTCGGGACTAGTTCCTTACGAGCAGTACTTC.